This T cell receptor beta chain originates from a study of CD8+ T cells in alopecia areata. Study-level points and caveats: The treated group had a single nonresponder, limiting CD8+ expansion-response conclusions.

Details on this clone: Antigen: not known.

Germline-derived CDR1 and CDR2 are SGDLS and YYNGEE. The CDR3 contains 19 residues. Unmatched junction bases numbered 10, after V lost 3 bases and J lost 0 bases. Treatment given: oral pan-JAK inhibitor, 5-10 mg twice daily. Sequencing templates came from extracted RNA that was reverse transcribed into cDNA. Generated by immunoSEQ multiplex PCR, the TCRdb table keeps only in-frame clones and is missing some. The table lists 90,000 to 120,000 clones, over 80% of them singletons. The V and J genes are TRBV9 and TRBJ2-3, with 13 bases matching TRBD2. This receptor was obtained from a human donor with alopecia areata. The sequenced sample was CD8+ T cells sorted from blood, obtained at week 24, from a patient treated with tofacitinib. The CDR3 loop is CASSAGATSGGSSTDTQYF. CDR3 sequence (DNA): TGTGCCAGCAGCGCTGGGGCGACTAGCGGGGGGTCTAGCACAGATACGCAGTATTTT. The full variable domain, completed using reference TRBV9 and TRBJ2-3, is DSGVTQTPKHLITATGQRVTLRCSPRSGDLSVYWYQQSLDQGLQFLIQYYNGEERAKGNILERFSAQQFPDLHSELNLSSLELGDSALYFCASSAGATSGGSSTDTQYFGPGTRLTVL.